These 32 T cell receptor beta chains came from one sample sequenced in a study of OX40 agonist ivuxolimab in advanced cancers. Profiling relied on immunoSEQ multiplex PCR, and the TCRdb table lists in-frame clones only, not all of them. The profile shows approximately 27,000 clones, approximately 80% of them singletons. The sequencing used CD4+ or CD8+ T cells sorted from blood, collected in a trial of the OX40 agonist ivuxolimab. The receptors come from an adult with an advanced solid tumor such as melanoma, head and neck, liver or kidney cancer.

The chain recombines TRBV28 with TRBJ1-3; D gene unclear. The CDR3 length is 15 residues. Looked up from germline, CDR1 is MDHEN and CDR2 is SYDVKM. V lost 6 bases and J lost 4, with 16 bases in between. In DNA form, the CDR3 reads TGTGCCAGCAGACATTCAAGGAAAACCGGAAACACCATATATTTT. Amino acids: CASRHSRKTGNTIYF. Variable domain in full (rest from reference TRBV28 and TRBJ1-3): DVKVTQSSRYLVKRTGEKVFLECVQDMDHENMFWYRQDPGLGLRLIYFSYDVKMKEKGDIPEGYSVSREKKERFSLILESASTNQTSMYLCASRHSRKTGNTIYFGEGSWLTVV.

The chain combines TRBV10-2 with TRBJ1-1; TRBD1 aligns across 8 bases. The CDR3 totals 15 residues. Germline assignment: CDR1 WSHSY and CDR2 SAAADI. V lost 6 bases and J lost 5; bases outside the gene matches: 11. CDR3: CASRELGQGKTEAFF. CDR3 sequence (DNA): TGCGCCAGCAGGGAACTTGGACAGGGAAAGACTGAAGCTTTCTTT.

This clone was counted once. The chain recombines TRBV18 with TRBJ2-1, with D perhaps TRBD2 (5 bases). CDR3 length equals 16 residues. V was shortened by 0 bases and J by 0 bases, with 9 bases between the two germline ends. Germline V lookup: CDR1 KGHSH, CDR2 LQKENI. CDR3 amino acids: CASSPPLGSSYNEQFF. For the CDR3, the DNA is TGTGCCAGCTCACCACCCCTAGGGAGCTCCTACAATGAGCAGTTCTTC.

V usage is TRBV7-9 and J usage is TRBJ2-2, with TRBD2 identical over 8 bases. This CDR3 contains 15 residues. In germline, CDR1 is SEHNR, CDR2 FQNEAQ (reference sequence). With V trimmed by 5 bases and J by 3 bases, 5 bases remained unmatched. DNA for the CDR3: TGTGCCAGCAGCCCCCTAGCGGGTGACACCGGGGAGCTGTTTTTT. Protein product: CASSPLAGDTGELFF.

This sequence joins TRBV29-1 and TRBJ1-2; D unclear. Germline V CDR1 and CDR2: SQVTM, ANQGSEA. Trimming pared 1 base from V and 0 bases from J, leaving 15 bases between. CDR3 length: 16 amino acids. The CDR3 coding sequence is TGCAGCGTTGAAGGAGGGTACAGCCTATCTAACTATGGCTACACCTTC. This sequence encodes CSVEGGYSLSNYGYTF.

The genes are TRBV19 and TRBJ1-6; D may be TRBD1 (6 bases). The V gene's germline CDR1 is LNHDA and CDR2 SQIVND (reference sequence). The CDR3 runs to 16 residues. Trimming pared 6 bases from V and 5 bases from J, leaving 17 bases between. This CDR3 reads CASSVTMDRNNSPLHF. The CDR3 bases are TGTGCCAGTAGCGTAACTATGGACAGAAATAATTCACCCCTCCACTTT.

The genes are TRBV29-1 and TRBJ2-7; D possibly uses TRBD1 or TRBD2 (5 bases each). The V gene lost 6 bases and the J gene lost 2 bases, with 14 bases spanning the gap. The CDR3 totals 13 residues. Germline CDR1 is SQVTM and CDR2 is ANQGSEA. In nucleotides, the CDR3 is TGCAGCGTGGTCAGGGAGATCCCCTACGAGCAGTACTTC. The encoded protein is CSVVREIPYEQYF.

The rearrangement links TRBV18 to TRBJ1-5, with D possibly matching TRBD1 (6 bases). The CDR3 sequence is 15 residues long. V was cut by 1 base and J by 4 bases, with 11 bases left in between. Germline CDR1 and CDR2: KGHSH and LQKENI. The CDR3, as DNA: TGTGCCAGCTCACCACAGGGACACAAGAATCAGCCCCAGCATTTT. Translated: CASSPQGHKNQPQHF.

V usage is TRBV27 and J usage is TRBJ2-3; D may be TRBD1 (5 bases). The CDR3 is 17 residues long. Germline loops: CDR1 MNHEY, CDR2 SMNVEV (reference sequence). V was cut by 5 bases and J by 2 bases, with 20 bases left in between. The chain's CDR3 is CASSTAVLPGHTDTQYF. DNA for the CDR3: TGTGCCAGCAGTACCGCGGTTTTACCCGGACACACAGATACGCAGTATTTT.

The rearrangement links TRBV23-1 to TRBJ1-2; 12 bases match TRBD1. TRBV23-1 falls under the ORF class, with uncertain function. With 6 bases clipped from V and 7 bases from J, the junction kept 6 bases outside the gene matches. This CDR3 has 14 amino acids. The CDR3 DNA follows: TGCGCCAGCAGAAAGGGACAGGGGGCCGGTGGCTACACCTTC. This encodes CASRKGQGAGGYTF.

The V and J genes are TRBV30 and TRBJ1-3; D not certain. V lost 0 bases and J 0 bases, leaving 15 bases between the germline ends. This CDR3 contains 17 residues. The germline CDR1 and CDR2 sequences are GTSNPN and SVGIG (reference sequence). Here the CDR3 DNA reads TGTGCCTGGAGTGTAAATAGGGTAGGATCCTCTGGAAACACCATATATTTT. Its protein is CAWSVNRVGSSGNTIYF.

This clone has a handful of counts. This chain connects TRBV11-2 to TRBJ2-5; TRBD2 agrees at 12 bases. Looked up from germline, CDR1 is SGHAT and CDR2 is FQNNGV. This CDR3 comprises 16 residues. V shed 2 bases, J shed 5 bases, and the junction held 6 bases outside the gene matches. The CDR3 sequence: CASSLTGLAGWETQYF. The CDR3 DNA reads as TGTGCCAGCAGCTTAACCGGACTAGCGGGGTGGGAGACCCAGTACTTC. The full variable domain, with the rest looked up from reference TRBV11-2 and TRBJ2-5, is EAGVAQSPRYKIIEKRQSVAFWCNPISGHATLYWYQQILGQGPKLLIQFQNNGVVDDSQLPKDRFSAERLKGVDSTLKIQPAKLEDSAVYLCASSLTGLAGWETQYFGPGTRLLVL.

The CDR3 region is CASSSLDATDTQYF. CDR3 nucleotide sequence: TGTGCCAGCAGTTCCCTTGACGCCACAGATACGCAGTATTTT. The rearrangement uses TRBV2 and TRBJ2-3, with D unresolved. This CDR3 comprises 14 residues. Trimming cost V 5 bases and J 2 bases, with 11 bases left between them. Germline values: CDR1 SNHLY, CDR2 FYNNEI.

V and J are TRBV7-2 and TRBJ2-7; possible D gene TRBD2, 5 bases. Trimming left V 6 bases short and J 0 bases short, with 9 bases between. CDR1 and CDR2 (germline): SGHTA, FQGNSA. This CDR3 has 13 residues. DNA for the CDR3: TGTGCCAGCAGTCCCCGGGGCTCCTACGAGCAGTACTTC. Residues: CASSPRGSYEQYF.

This sequence joins TRBV5-4 and TRBJ1-1; D is ambiguous. Per germline, CDR1 SGHNT and CDR2 YYREEE (reference sequence). Trimming took off 4 bases at V and 11 bases at J, with 15 bases between the two ends. This CDR3 is 12 amino acids long. The CDR3 DNA sequence: TGTGCCAGCAGCCGGACGGGTCGTGAGGCTTTCTTT. As protein: CASSRTGREAFF.

This clone occurred once. The J gene is TRBJ2-7, the V gene TRBV27; TRBD1 matches at 9 bases. The CDR3 runs 16 residues. V lost 5 bases and J lost 3; bases outside the gene matches: 11. CDR1 is MNHEY, CDR2 SMNVEV, per germline (reference sequence). The CDR3 is CASSPSRTGAGYEQYF. The CDR3 DNA follows: TGTGCCAGCAGTCCATCCCGGACAGGGGCGGGCTACGAGCAGTACTTC.

The chain combines TRBV6-6 with TRBJ1-2; 7 bases map to TRBD1. The CDR3 runs 13 residues. The germline V gene encodes CDR1 MNHNY and CDR2 SVGAGI (reference sequence). V shed 2 bases and J 3 bases; nucleotides not matched to a gene: 0. CDR3 residues: CASSYQGDYGYTF. As DNA, the CDR3 is TGTGCCAGCAGTTACCAGGGGGACTATGGCTACACCTTC.

The chain combines TRBV5-1 with TRBJ2-2; D might be TRBD1 (5 bases). Germline lookup yields CDR1 SGHRS and CDR2 YFSETQ. The CDR3 extends over 15 amino acids. The V gene lost 0 bases and the J gene lost 4 bases, with 10 bases spanning the gap. The CDR3 sequence: CASSLGGAPTGELFF. In DNA form, the CDR3 reads TGCGCCAGCAGCTTGGGTGGGGCCCCCACCGGGGAGCTGTTTTTT.

The J gene is TRBJ2-5, the V gene TRBV7-2; TRBD1 aligns across 7 bases. This CDR3 comprises 14 residues. V was clipped by 9 bases and J by 5 bases; unmatched bases: 12. Germline V gives CDR1 SGHTA, CDR2 FQGNSA. The CDR3 DNA reads TGTGCCAGAGGGACAGTAGATTTCGGGGAGACCCAGTACTTC. Its protein is CARGTVDFGETQYF.

The gene calls are TRBV19 and TRBJ1-2; 9 nucleotides line up with TRBD1. The CDR3 is 15 amino acids. Germline V CDR1 and CDR2: LNHDA, SQIVND (reference sequence). Trimming cost V 7 bases and J 3 bases; bases outside gene matches: 9. CDR3 sequence: CASTVLRQGDYGYTF. The CDR3 DNA reads TGTGCCAGTACCGTCCTGAGACAGGGGGACTATGGCTACACCTTC. The complete variable domain, with remaining parts taken from reference TRBV19 and TRBJ1-2, reads DGGITQSPKYLFRKEGQNVTLSCEQNLNHDAMYWYRQDPGQGLRLIYYSQIVNDFQKGDIAEGYSVSREKKESFPLTVTSAQKNPTAFYLCASTVLRQGDYGYTFGSGTRLTVV.

The chain carries TRBV11-3 and TRBJ2-3, with 11 nucleotides matching TRBD2. V shed 5 bases, J shed 4 bases, and the junction held 11 bases outside the gene matches. There are 17 residues in the CDR3. CDR1 is SGHNT and CDR2 is YENEEA in the germline V gene. The chain's CDR3 is CASSRAVTSGGADTQYF. The CDR3 DNA sequence: TGTGCCAGCAGCCGCGCCGTTACTAGCGGGGGTGCAGATACGCAGTATTTT. Drawing the rest from reference TRBV11-3 and TRBJ2-3, the complete variable domain is EAGVVQSPRYKIIEKKQPVAFWCNPISGHNTLYWYLQNLGQGPELLIRYENEEAVDDSQLPKDRFSAERLKGVDSTLKIQPAELGDSAVYLCASSRAVTSGGADTQYFGPGTRLTVL.

This rearrangement joins TRBV12-5 to TRBJ1-4; 11 bases match TRBD1. CDR1 LGHNT and CDR2 FRNRAP come from the germline V gene. V was clipped by 7 bases and J by 8 bases; unmatched bases: 12. The CDR3 sequence is 16 residues long. CDR3 residues: CASASGQGVLREKLFF. CDR3 DNA sequence: TGTGCTAGTGCCTCGGGACAGGGGGTGCTTCGAGAAAAACTGTTTTTT.

Note on this clone: Other DNA sequences in the same sample also yield this CDR3. The rearrangement joins TRBV6-1 to TRBJ1-4, with 7 bases fitting TRBD1. Losses at the gene ends were 4 bases for V and 0 bases for J; bases not matched to a gene: 5. Looked up from germline, CDR1 is MNHNS and CDR2 is SASEGT. The CDR3 runs 16 residues. CDR3 DNA: TGTGCCAGCAGTGCTTGGGGGACAGCAACTAATGAAAAACTGTTTTTT. It translates to CASSAWGTATNEKLFF.

The chain links TRBV2 to TRBJ1-2, with 7 bases identical to TRBD1. The germline gives CDR1 SNHLY, CDR2 FYNNEI. The CDR3 has 17 residues. With V trimmed by 1 base and J by 6 bases, 14 bases remained unmatched. The CDR3 reads CASSEVGNDRVRDGYTF. CDR3 bases: TGTGCCAGCAGTGAAGTGGGGAACGACAGGGTTAGGGATGGCTACACCTTC.

The chain links TRBV2 to TRBJ2-7; 7 bases match TRBD1. Unmatched junction bases numbered 5, after V lost 5 bases and J lost 4 bases. Looked up from germline, CDR1 is SNHLY and CDR2 is FYNNEI. This CDR3 spans 13 amino acids. The CDR3 bases are TGTGCCAGCAGTTCACTACAGGGGTACGAGCAGTACTTC. The encoded protein is CASSSLQGYEQYF.

This chain's CDR3 is CASSQEARSTYEQYF. Written as DNA, the CDR3 is TGCGCCAGCAGCCAAGAGGCCAGGTCCACCTACGAGCAGTACTTC. This rearrangement joins TRBV4-1 to TRBJ2-7; D remains unclear. The CDR3 is 15 residues long. V dropped 0 bases and J dropped 2 bases, with 11 bases sitting between them. CDR1 and CDR2 from the germline V gene are MGHRA and YSYEKL.

The gene calls are TRBV4-1 and TRBJ2-5; the D gene could be TRBD1 or TRBD2 (5 bases each). Germline CDR1 and CDR2: MGHRA and YSYEKL. Trimming removed 4 bases at V and 5 bases at J, with 11 bases between. The CDR3 is 13 amino acids. The CDR3: CASSPAGTETQYF. As DNA, the CDR3 is TGCGCCAGCAGCCCAGCCGGGACGGAGACCCAGTACTTC.

The chain carries TRBV5-4 and TRBJ2-1, with 8 bases fitting TRBD1. The CDR3 is 15 residues long. V lost 4 bases to trimming and J lost 2 bases; unmatched junction nucleotides: 5. CDR1 is SGHNT and CDR2 is YYREEE in the germline V gene (reference sequence). The CDR3: CASSTGQGTYNEQFF. The CDR3 DNA follows: TGTGCCAGCAGCACCGGACAGGGAACCTACAATGAGCAGTTCTTC.

This sequence joins TRBV2 and TRBJ2-6; 9 bases line up with TRBD1. V gave up 4 bases and J gave up 12 bases; unmatched junction bases: 10. Germline V gives CDR1 SNHLY, CDR2 FYNNEI. CDR3 length: 15 residues. The CDR3 region is CASSGIGQGNSVLTF. In DNA form, the CDR3 reads TGTGCCAGCAGTGGAATAGGACAGGGGAATTCCGTCCTGACTTTC.

The count of this clone is one. This rearrangement joins TRBV6-1 to TRBJ1-1, with a possible D match to TRBD1 (5 bases). CDR1 MNHNS and CDR2 SASEGT come from the germline V gene. Trimming shortened V by 11 bases and J by 1 base, and 14 bases separated the two germline ends. This CDR3 has 13 residues. The CDR3: CAGGLQSNTEAFF. CDR3 coding DNA: TGTGCCGGGGGACTCCAATCGAACACTGAAGCTTTCTTT.

By share, this clone ranks as large. The V and J genes are TRBV11-1 and TRBJ1-1; the D gene is possibly TRBD1 (5 bases). The CDR3 runs to 14 residues. Per the germline V gene, CDR1 is SGHAT and CDR2 is FQDESV (reference sequence). Trimming stripped 5 bases from V and 1 base from J, with 11 bases between. The CDR3 DNA reads as TGTGCCAGCAGCACAAGGACACCGAACACTGAAGCTTTCTTT. Its protein is CASSTRTPNTEAFF.

The chain carries TRBV7-2 and TRBJ2-1; TRBD2 is a possible D gene (6 bases). Between the trimmed V and J ends, which lost 3 bases and 3 bases, there was a span of 18 bases. The CDR3 has 17 residues. CDR1 and CDR2 from the germline V gene are SGHTA and FQGNSA. CDR3 protein: CASSFSRDFSIYNEQFF. Written as DNA, the CDR3 is TGTGCCAGCAGCTTTTCGAGGGACTTCTCAATCTACAATGAGCAGTTCTTC. Looking up the rest from reference TRBV7-2 and TRBJ2-1 gives the full variable domain: GAGVSQSPSNKVTEKGKDVELRCDPISGHTALYWYRQSLGQGLEFLIYFQGNSAPDKSGLPSDRFSAERTGGSVSTLTIQRTQQEDSAVYLCASSFSRDFSIYNEQFFGPGTRLTVL.